This TCR beta chain emerged from a study of cytomegalovirus exposure and HLA in healthy donors. Despite likely unrecorded immune exposures, the donors were nominally healthy at the time of sampling. V gave up 0 bases and J gave up 2 bases; unmatched junction bases: 15. Germline CDR1 reads LNHNV; CDR2 reads YYDKDF (reference sequence). This CDR3 contains 20 residues. Primers for the PCR totalled 60 Vbeta and 13 Jbeta. Generated by immunoSEQ multiplex PCR, the TCRdb table keeps only in-frame clones and is missing some. The sample includes about 190,000 clones, 60% to 80% seen only once; the top ten take roughly 1.6%.

The TCR was taken from a woman between 18 and 29 years old in good health and CMV-seronegative. The V call is TRBV15, the J call TRBJ2-5; 10 positions match TRBD2. Sequencing used PBMCs. The CDR3 DNA reads TGTGCCACCAGCAGAGAGAGTACAGCGGGGGGGCCGTTCTTTCAAGAGACCCAGTACTTC. This codes for CATSRESTAGGPFFQETQYF.